Below, 6 T cell receptor beta chains from the same sample are listed, as sequenced in a study of neurological immune-mediated disorders. A single record per CDR3 protein comes from TCRdb applying MiXCR to the 5' RACE reads. This sample has approximately 85,000 distinct CDR3 sequences; 4.3% occur once, and the top ten carry 5% to 6%. Time point in this sample: longitudinal time-point 3. The sequenced sample consisted of PBMCs. These receptors all come from a woman aged 55 to 70 with multiple sclerosis.

This clonotype was counted many times. V is TRBV7-2 and J is TRBJ1-1; D not resolved. Trimming pared 0 bases from V and 11 bases from J, leaving 10 bases between. There are 12 residues in the CDR3. Germline CDR1 SGHTA, CDR2 FQGNSA. The CDR3 protein is CASSLAPGLAFF. CDR3 nucleotides: TGTGCCAGCAGCTTAGCTCCGGGTTTGGCTTTCTTT.

This clonotype has ten or more counts. The chain is built from TRBV3-1 and TRBJ1-2, with a tentative D call TRBD1 (6 bases). Germline-derived CDR1 and CDR2 are LGHDT and YNNKEL (reference sequence). The CDR3 sequence is 13 residues long. V lost 3 bases, J lost 4 bases, and 9 bases lay in between. CDR3 sequence (DNA): TGTGCCAGCAGCCAGGACAGCTTCTATGGCTACACCTTC. Protein sequence: CASSQDSFYGYTF.

This clonotype was detected ten times or more. The chain employs TRBV5-6 and TRBJ2-2, with 7 bases that match TRBD2. The CDR3 contains 15 residues. The trim removed 4 bases at V and 5 bases at J, leaving 8 bases unmatched. Germline V lookup: CDR1 SGHDT, CDR2 YYEEEE. The CDR3 region has the DNA TGTGCCAGCAGCGGACTAGTCCTAGGGACCGGGGAGCTGTTTTTT. Its protein product is CASSGLVLGTGELFF.

This clonotype was counted ten times or more. The chain uses TRBV2 and TRBJ1-3; a weak D match, TRBD1 (6 bases). Germline assignment: CDR1 SNHLY and CDR2 FYNNEI. The V end was cut by 7 bases, the J end by 0 bases, with 10 bases between. The CDR3 totals 14 residues. CDR3 nucleotides: TGTGCCAGCAAGGACAGCTACTCTGGAAACACCATATATTTT. Translation gives CASKDSYSGNTIYF. The full variable domain, in which reference TRBV2 and TRBJ1-3 provide the parts outside the CDR3, is EPEVTQTPSHQVTQMGQEVILRCVPISNHLYFYWYRQILGQKVEFLVSFYNNEISEKSEIFDDQFSVERPDGSNFTLKIRSTKLEDSAMYFCASKDSYSGNTIYFGEGSWLTVV.

This clonotype was counted ten times or more. The genes are TRBV15 and TRBJ2-5; D uncertain. Germline values: CDR1 LNHNV, CDR2 YYDKDF (reference sequence). This CDR3 contains 13 residues. The V end lost 0 bases, the J end lost 1 base, and 3 bases lay between the germline ends. This chain's CDR3 is CATSRDVQETQYF. DNA of the CDR3: TGTGCCACCAGCAGAGACGTCCAAGAGACCCAGTACTTC. Based on the CDR3 plus reference TRBV15 and TRBJ2-5, the full variable domain is DAMVIQNPRYQVTQFGKPVTLSCSQTLNHNVMYWYQQKSSQAPKLLFHYYDKDFNNEADTPDNFQSRRPNTSFCFLDIRSPGLGDTAMYLCATSRDVQETQYFGPGTRLLVL.

This clonotype was counted ten times or more. The chain couples TRBV11-2 to TRBJ2-5, with D perhaps TRBD1 or TRBD2 (6 bases each). This CDR3 has 15 residues. Germline values: CDR1 SGHAT, CDR2 FQNNGV. The V end lost 4 bases, the J end lost 0 bases, and 12 bases lay between the germline ends. The CDR3 region is CASSSEGGNQETQYF. CDR3 DNA sequence: TGTGCCAGCAGCTCGGAGGGGGGTAACCAAGAGACCCAGTACTTC. Combining the CDR3 with reference TRBV11-2 and TRBJ2-5 gives the whole variable domain EAGVAQSPRYKIIEKRQSVAFWCNPISGHATLYWYQQILGQGPKLLIQFQNNGVVDDSQLPKDRFSAERLKGVDSTLKIQPAKLEDSAVYLCASSSEGGNQETQYFGPGTRLLVL.